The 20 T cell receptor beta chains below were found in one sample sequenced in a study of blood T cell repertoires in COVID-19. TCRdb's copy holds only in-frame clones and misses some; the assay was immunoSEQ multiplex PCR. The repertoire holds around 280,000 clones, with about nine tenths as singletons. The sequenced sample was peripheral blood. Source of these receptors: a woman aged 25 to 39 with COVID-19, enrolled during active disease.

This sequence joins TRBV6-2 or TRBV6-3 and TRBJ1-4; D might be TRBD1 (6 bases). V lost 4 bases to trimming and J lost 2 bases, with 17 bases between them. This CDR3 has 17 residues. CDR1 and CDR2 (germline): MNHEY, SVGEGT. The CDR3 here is CASSSLRQARTNEKLFF. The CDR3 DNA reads TGTGCCAGCAGTTCCCTAAGACAGGCGAGGACTAATGAAAAACTGTTTTTT.

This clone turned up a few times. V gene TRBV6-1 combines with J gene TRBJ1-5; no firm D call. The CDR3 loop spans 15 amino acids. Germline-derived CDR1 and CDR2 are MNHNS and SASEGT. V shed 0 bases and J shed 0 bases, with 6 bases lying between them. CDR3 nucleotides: TGTGCCAGCAGTGAAGCGCTAGGTAGCAATCAGCCCCAGCATTTT. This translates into CASSEALGSNQPQHF.

The CDR3 nucleotides read TGTGCCTGGAGTGGGAGGGAGACCCAGTACTTC. It codes for CAWSGRETQYF. The gene calls are TRBV30 and TRBJ2-5; D perhaps matches TRBD2 (5 bases). This CDR3 spans 11 amino acids. V was clipped by 1 base and J by 5 bases, with 5 bases between them. The V gene's germline CDR1 is GTSNPN and CDR2 SVGIG (reference sequence).

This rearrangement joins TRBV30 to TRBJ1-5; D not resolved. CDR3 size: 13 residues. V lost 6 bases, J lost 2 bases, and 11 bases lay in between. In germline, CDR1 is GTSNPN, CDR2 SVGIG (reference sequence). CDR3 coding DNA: TGTGCCTGCTGGCCAGGCGGCAATCAGCCCCAGCATTTT. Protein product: CACWPGGNQPQHF.

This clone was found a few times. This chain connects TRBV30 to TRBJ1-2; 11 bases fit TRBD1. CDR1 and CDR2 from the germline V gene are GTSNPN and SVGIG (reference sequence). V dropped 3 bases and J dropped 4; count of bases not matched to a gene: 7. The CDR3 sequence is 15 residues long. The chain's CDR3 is CAWRGSGTGGYGYTF. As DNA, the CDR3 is TGTGCCTGGAGGGGATCAGGGACAGGGGGCTATGGCTACACCTTC.

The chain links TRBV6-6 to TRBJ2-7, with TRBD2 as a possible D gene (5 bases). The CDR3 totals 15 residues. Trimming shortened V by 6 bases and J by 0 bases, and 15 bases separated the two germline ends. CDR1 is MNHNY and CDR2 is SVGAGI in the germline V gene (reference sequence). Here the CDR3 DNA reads TGTGCCAGCAGGGATCGGTTGGGGAGCTCCTACGAGCAGTACTTC. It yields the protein CASRDRLGSSYEQYF.

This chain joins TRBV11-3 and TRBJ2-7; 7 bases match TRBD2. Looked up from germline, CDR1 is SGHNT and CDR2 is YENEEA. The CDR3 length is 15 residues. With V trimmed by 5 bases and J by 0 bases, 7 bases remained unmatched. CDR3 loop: CASSLLAYTSYEQYF. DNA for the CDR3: TGTGCCAGCAGCCTACTAGCGTACACCTCCTACGAGCAGTACTTC.

DNA of the CDR3: TGTGCCAGCAGCGTAGCGGGCGGGGAGGGCTTCAATGAGCAGTTCTTC. Translating gives CASSVAGGEGFNEQFF. The chain employs TRBV9 and TRBJ2-1, with TRBD2 matching over 7 bases. From germline, CDR1 is SGDLS and CDR2 YYNGEE. The CDR3 covers 16 residues. J gave up 6 bases and V 0 bases, and 9 bases lay outside the gene matches.

This CDR3 is CATSDPTGYGYTF. The CDR3 nucleotides are TGTGCCACCAGTGACCCGACGGGCTATGGCTACACCTTC. V is TRBV24-1 and J is TRBJ1-2; D is uncertain. The CDR3 loop spans 13 amino acids. CDR1 is KGHDR, CDR2 SFDVKD, per germline. Trimming removed 4 bases from V and 4 bases from J, with 9 bases in between.

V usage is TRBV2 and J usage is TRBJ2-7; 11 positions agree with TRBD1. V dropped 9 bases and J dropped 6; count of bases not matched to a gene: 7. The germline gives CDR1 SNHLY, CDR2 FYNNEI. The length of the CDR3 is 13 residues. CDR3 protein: CASTGTGGGEQYF. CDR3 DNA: TGTGCCAGTACCGGGACAGGGGGTGGCGAGCAGTACTTC.

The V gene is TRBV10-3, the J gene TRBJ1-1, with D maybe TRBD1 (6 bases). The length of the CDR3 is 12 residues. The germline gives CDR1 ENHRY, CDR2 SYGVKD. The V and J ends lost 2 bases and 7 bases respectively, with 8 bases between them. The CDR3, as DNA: TGTGCCATCAGTGAGAGGGGGAGTGAAGCTTTCTTT. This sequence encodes CAISERGSEAFF.

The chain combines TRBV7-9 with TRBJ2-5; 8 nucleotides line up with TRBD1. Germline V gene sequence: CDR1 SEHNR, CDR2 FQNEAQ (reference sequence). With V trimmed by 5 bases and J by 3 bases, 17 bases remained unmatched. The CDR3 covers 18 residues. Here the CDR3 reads CASSPRDRSPFAEETQYF. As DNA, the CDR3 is TGTGCCAGCAGCCCCCGGGACAGGTCCCCGTTTGCCGAAGAGACCCAGTACTTC.

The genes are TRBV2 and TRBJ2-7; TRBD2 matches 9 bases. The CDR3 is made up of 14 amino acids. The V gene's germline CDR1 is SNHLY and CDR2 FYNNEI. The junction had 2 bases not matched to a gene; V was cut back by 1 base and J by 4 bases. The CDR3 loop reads CASSEGAGGYEQYF. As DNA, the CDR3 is TGTGCCAGCAGTGAAGGGGCGGGAGGGTACGAGCAGTACTTC.

The CDR3, as DNA: TGTGCCAGTAGTGAGACAGGGGAGGGGAACACTGAAGCTTTCTTT. This encodes CASSETGEGNTEAFF. The chain couples TRBV19 to TRBJ1-1, with TRBD1 matching 8 bases. CDR3 size: 15 residues. Trimming removed 5 bases from V and 1 base from J; junction bases left unmatched: 6. The V gene's germline CDR1 is LNHDA and CDR2 SQIVND (reference sequence).

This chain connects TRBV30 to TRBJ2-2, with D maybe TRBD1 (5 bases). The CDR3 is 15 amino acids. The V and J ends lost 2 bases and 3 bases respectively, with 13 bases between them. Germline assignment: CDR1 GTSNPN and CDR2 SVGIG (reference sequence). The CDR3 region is CAWSLRQLYTGELFF. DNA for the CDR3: TGTGCCTGGAGTCTGAGACAGCTATACACCGGGGAGCTGTTTTTT.

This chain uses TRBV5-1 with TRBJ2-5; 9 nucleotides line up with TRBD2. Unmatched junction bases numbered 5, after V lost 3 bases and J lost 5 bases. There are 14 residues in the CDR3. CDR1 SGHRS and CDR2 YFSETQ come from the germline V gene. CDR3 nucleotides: TGCGCCAGCAGCTCGTCTAGCGGGGTGGAGACCCAGTACTTC. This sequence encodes CASSSSSGVETQYF.

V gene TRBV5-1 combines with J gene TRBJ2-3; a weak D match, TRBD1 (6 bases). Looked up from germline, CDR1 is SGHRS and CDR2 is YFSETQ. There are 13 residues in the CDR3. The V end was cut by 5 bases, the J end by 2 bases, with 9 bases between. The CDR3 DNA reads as TGCGCCAGCAGGGGACAAGACACAGATACGCAGTATTTT. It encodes CASRGQDTDTQYF.

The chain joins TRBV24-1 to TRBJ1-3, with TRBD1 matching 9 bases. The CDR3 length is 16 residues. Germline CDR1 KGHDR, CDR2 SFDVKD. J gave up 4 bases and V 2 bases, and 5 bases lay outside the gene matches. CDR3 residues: CATSDSTGGSGNTIYF. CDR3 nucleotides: TGTGCCACCAGTGATTCGACAGGGGGATCAGGAAACACCATATATTTT.

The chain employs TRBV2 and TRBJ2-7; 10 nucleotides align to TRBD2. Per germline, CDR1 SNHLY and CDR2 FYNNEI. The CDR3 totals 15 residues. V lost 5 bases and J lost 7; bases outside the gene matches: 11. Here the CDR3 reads CASSSLAGDTGEQYF. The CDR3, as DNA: TGTGCCAGCAGTTCTCTAGCGGGAGACACGGGGGAGCAGTACTTC.

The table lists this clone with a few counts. The CDR3 DNA follows: TGTGCCAGCAGCTTAGATCCCTCGGGGAGTGAAAAACTGTTTTTT. This encodes CASSLDPSGSEKLFF. The chain is built from TRBV7-2 and TRBJ1-4, with D unclear. The CDR3 consists of 15 residues. Germline V gene lookup returns CDR1 SGHTA and CDR2 FQGNSA. The germline V and J ends were trimmed by 1 base and 7 bases, with 13 bases remaining between them.